The clone carrying this T cell receptor beta chain was detected only a few times. The data stem from a study of blood T cells in healthy people across ages. With a J-beta primer mix and a sample-barcoded 5' primer, a second PCR ran about 7 to 11 cycles. Tags on each cDNA molecule came from a template-switch adaptor with 12 random nucleotides. One entry per CDR3 protein results from TCRdb running MiXCR on the 5' RACE reads. The sample carries 1.5 million to 2 million distinct CDR3 sequences, over 25% recorded once. CDR1 GTSNPN and CDR2 SVGIG come from the germline V gene (reference sequence). The V gene lost 2 bases and the J gene lost 8 bases, with 15 bases spanning the gap. The CDR3 spans 13 residues.

What was sequenced was blood. The clonotype comes from a woman aged 25-40 years in good health. The chain links TRBV30 to TRBJ1-2; D might be TRBD1 (6 bases). CDR3 DNA: TGTGCCTGGAGTTTCGAACAGGGAGGAGGCTACACCTTC. Translated, it gives CAWSFEQGGGYTF.